This T cell receptor (beta chain) was identified in a study of T cell responses to AZD1222 COVID-19 vaccine. The study's findings and limits: At 160-218 and 743-854, vaccine-associated CD4 TCRs were dominant, and they spanned spike. Vaccination with two AZD1222 doses was followed by a rise in Spike-specific TCR breadth and depth. Repertoires were sampled only after the peak T cell response. Possibly, clonal diversity was underestimated; donors were largely white British and included more females.

A remark on this clone: The antigen is not known.

TCRdb keeps only in-frame clones here, not all; method: immunoSEQ multiplex PCR. The table lists about 99,000 clones, roughly 85% of them singletons, with about 2.9% in the top ten. The germline CDR1 and CDR2 sequences are LNHNV and YYDKDF (reference sequence). The length of the CDR3 is 18 residues. Losses at the gene ends were 1 base for V and 0 bases for J; bases not matched to a gene: 9. This sequence joins TRBV15 and TRBJ2-5; TRBD2 aligns across 9 bases. The TCR comes from an adult in good health. The starting material was peripheral blood, obtained on day 0 of AZD1222 vaccination. CDR3 coding DNA: TGTGCCACCAGCAGAGTTAGGCTAGCGGGACGATACCAAGAGACCCAGTACTTC. It codes for CATSRVRLAGRYQETQYF.